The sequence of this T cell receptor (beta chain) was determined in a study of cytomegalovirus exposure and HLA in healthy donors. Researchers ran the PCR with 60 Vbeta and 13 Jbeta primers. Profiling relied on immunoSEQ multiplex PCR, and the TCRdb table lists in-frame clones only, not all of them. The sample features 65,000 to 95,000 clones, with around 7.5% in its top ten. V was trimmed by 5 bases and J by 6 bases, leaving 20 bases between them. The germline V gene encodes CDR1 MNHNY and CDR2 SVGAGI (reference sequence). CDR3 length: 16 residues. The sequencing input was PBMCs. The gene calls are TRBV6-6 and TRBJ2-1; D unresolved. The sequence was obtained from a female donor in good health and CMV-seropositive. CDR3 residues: CASSLDRVGAANEQFF. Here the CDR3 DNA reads TGTGCCAGCAGTCTTGATCGGGTCGGTGCGGCCAATGAGCAGTTCTTC.